This T cell receptor beta chain was retrieved from a study of cytomegalovirus exposure and HLA in healthy donors. This CDR3 contains 11 residues. The V gene's germline CDR1 is SGHNT and CDR2 YYREEE (reference sequence). Trimming took 2 bases from V and 7 from J, leaving 6 bases between them. The donors (healthy individuals) were bone marrow donors. Study observations and caveats: TCR beta V segments were, for the most part, productive about 90% or about 30% of the time in an earlier analysis.

This clone turned up a few times. Its target is not known. The same CDR3 is also encoded by other DNA sequences in this sample. It was with 60 Vbeta and 13 Jbeta primers that the PCR ran. In the original processing: Counted up in a later analysis, unique TCR beta chains came to approximately 83 million, with some 11 million shared. The assay was immunoSEQ multiplex PCR, and TCRdb's table has in-frame clones only and misses some. The V and J calls and the clone size are those of that table, but D and trimming were determined from the DNA. This table holds 130,000 to 150,000 clones, about 74% found once.

This sequence was found in a woman aged 45-60 years in good health and CMV-seronegative. The chain combines TRBV5-4 with TRBJ1-1; perhaps TRBD1 as D (5 bases). Sequencing used PBMCs. The CDR3: CASSLDSEAFF. The CDR3 bases are TGTGCCAGCAGCTTAGACAGTGAAGCTTTCTTT.